This TCR beta chain was recorded in a study of T-cell reconstitution after alpha-beta-depleted transplantation in children. Germline V gene lookup returns CDR1 SGHRS and CDR2 YFSETQ. With 3 bases removed from V and 2 bases from J, the gap between germline ends came to 19 bases. The CDR3 consists of 17 residues. The sample holds many counts of this clonotype. Construction of the TCRbeta library involved unique molecular identifiers. TCRdb reanalysed the PCR reads using MiXCR and keeps one entry per CDR3 protein. The sample shows some 350,000 distinct CDR3 sequences, about a tenth of them seen only once.

The chain uses TRBV5-1 and TRBJ2-3; D is perhaps TRBD1 or TRBD2 (5 bases each). Sample: PBMCs from the stem cell graft donor, taken from the stem cell graft. The sequence came from a human donor who donated a stem cell graft to a child with acute lymphoblastic leukemia. CDR3 coding DNA: TGCGCCAGCAGCTCCCAAAAAGGGGAGAGGGCCACAGATACGCAGTATTTT. Amino acids: CASSSQKGERATDTQYF.